The rows below give T cell receptor beta chains drawn from one sample of a study of neurological immune-mediated disorders. From the 5' RACE reads, TCRdb called clonotypes with MiXCR, one entry per CDR3 protein. The sample carries over 11,000 distinct CDR3 sequences, 7% recorded once. Specimen: CD8+ T cells from blood. The receptors originated from a woman aged 40 to 50 in good health. Each CDR3 is given with its conserved first and last residue. The D gene is left open where the match is weak. Each size is how often the clone was seen (once, few, many) or a class if it is expanded.

15 TRBJ2-7 TRBD1 many TRBV4-1 CASSQVPGGSYEQYF TGCGCCAGCAGCCAAGTCCCAGGGGGCTCTTACGAGCAGTACTTC
16 TRBJ2-7 TRBD1 many TRBV5-1 CASSPRGQGVRYEQYF TGCGCCAGCAGCCCGAGGGGGCAGGGGGTTCGCTACGAGCAGTACTTC
14 TRBJ2-7 NA many TRBV20-1 CSAREGGNSYEQYF TGCAGTGCTAGAGAAGGAGGCAATTCCTACGAGCAGTACTTC
15 TRBJ1-6 NA many TRBV5-1 CASSLVTAEDSPLHF TGCGCCAGCAGCTTGGTCACGGCAGAAGATTCACCCCTCCACTTT
15 TRBJ2-1 NA many TRBV24-1 CATSPSGTYYNEQFF TGTGCCACCAGTCCTTCAGGGACGTACTACAATGAGCAGTTCTTC
15 TRBJ1-1 NA many TRBV16 CASSQRWGQHTEAFF TGTGCCAGCAGCCAAAGATGGGGCCAGCACACTGAAGCTTTCTTT
15 TRBJ1-2 NA medium-sized TRBV5-1 CASSPTATGNYGYTF TGCGCCAGCAGCCCAACAGCTACAGGAAACTATGGCTACACCTTC
14 TRBJ1-5 NA many TRBV27 CASSLSRAEQPQHF TGTGCCAGCAGTTTAAGCAGGGCAGAACAGCCCCAGCATTTT
15 TRBJ2-7 TRBD2 many TRBV4-1 CASSQEAGVLVEQYF TGCGCCAGCAGCCAAGAGGCGGGGGTTTTGGTCGAGCAGTACTTC
11 TRBJ2-1 NA many TRBV5-1 CASISGSEQFF TGCGCCAGCATATCGGGTTCTGAGCAGTTCTTC
15 TRBJ1-1 NA many TRBV14 CASSQGRTWNTEAFF TGTGCCAGCAGCCAGGGGCGGACATGGAACACTGAAGCTTTCTTT
15 TRBJ2-7 TRBD1 many TRBV5-1 CASRRGGQGLNEQYF TGCGCCAGCAGACGCGGGGGACAGGGGTTGAACGAGCAGTACTTC
14 TRBJ1-5 NA many TRBV4-1 CASSQGGSNQPQHF TGCGCCAGCAGCCAAGGGGGAAGCAATCAGCCCCAGCATTTT
16 TRBJ2-2 TRBD2 many TRBV18 CASSPPVSGIGGELFF TGTGCCAGCTCACCACCGGTTAGCGGGATTGGCGGGGAGCTGTTTTTT
18 TRBJ2-1 NA many TRBV11-3 CASSLSGANYLSYNEQFF TGTGCCAGCAGCTTATCAGGGGCCAACTACCTATCCTACAATGAGCAGTTCTTC
13 TRBJ2-7 TRBD2 many TRBV20-1 CSARLAGAYEQYF TGCAGTGCTAGACTAGCGGGGGCCTACGAGCAGTACTTC
14 TRBJ2-7 TRBD2 few TRBV6-2/TRBV6-3 CASTRGTRGDEQYF TGTGCCAGCACCAGAGGGACTAGGGGCGACGAGCAGTACTTC